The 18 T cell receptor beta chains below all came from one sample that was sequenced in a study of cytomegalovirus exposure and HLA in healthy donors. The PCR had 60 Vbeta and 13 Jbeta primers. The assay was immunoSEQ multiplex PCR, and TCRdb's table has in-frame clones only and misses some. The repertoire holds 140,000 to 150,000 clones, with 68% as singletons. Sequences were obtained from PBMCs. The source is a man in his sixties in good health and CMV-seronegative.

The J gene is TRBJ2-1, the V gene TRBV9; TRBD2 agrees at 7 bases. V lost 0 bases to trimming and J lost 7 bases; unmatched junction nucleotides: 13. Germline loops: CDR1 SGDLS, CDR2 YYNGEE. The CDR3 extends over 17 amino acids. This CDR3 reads CASSVAPDPAGSNEQFF. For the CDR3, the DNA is TGTGCCAGCAGCGTAGCTCCCGATCCAGCGGGATCGAATGAGCAGTTCTTC.

The DNA for the CDR3 is TGTGCCACCAGCAGGACTGGGACAGGGGCTAGCGAGCAGTACTTC. This encodes CATSRTGTGASEQYF. V gene TRBV15 combines with J gene TRBJ2-7; 10 positions match TRBD1. J lost 6 bases, V lost 3 bases, and 8 bases had no gene match. From germline, CDR1 is LNHNV and CDR2 YYDKDF (reference sequence). The CDR3 loop spans 15 amino acids.

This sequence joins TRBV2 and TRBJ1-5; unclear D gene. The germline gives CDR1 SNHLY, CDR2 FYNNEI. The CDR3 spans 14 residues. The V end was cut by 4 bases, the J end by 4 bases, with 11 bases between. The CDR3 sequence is CASSAGNGNQPQHF. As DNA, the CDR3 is TGTGCCAGCAGTGCCGGGAATGGAAATCAGCCCCAGCATTTT. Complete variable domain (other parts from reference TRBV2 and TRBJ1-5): EPEVTQTPSHQVTQMGQEVILRCVPISNHLYFYWYRQILGQKVEFLVSFYNNEISEKSEIFDDQFSVERPDGSNFTLKIRSTKLEDSAMYFCASSAGNGNQPQHFGDGTRLSIL.

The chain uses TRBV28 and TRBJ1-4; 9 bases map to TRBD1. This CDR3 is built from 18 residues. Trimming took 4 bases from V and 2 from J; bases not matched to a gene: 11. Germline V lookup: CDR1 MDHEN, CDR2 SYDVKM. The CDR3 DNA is TGTGCCAGCAGTTCGGTTCGGGACAGGGAGACCACTAATGAAAAACTGTTTTTT. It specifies CASSSVRDRETTNEKLFF.

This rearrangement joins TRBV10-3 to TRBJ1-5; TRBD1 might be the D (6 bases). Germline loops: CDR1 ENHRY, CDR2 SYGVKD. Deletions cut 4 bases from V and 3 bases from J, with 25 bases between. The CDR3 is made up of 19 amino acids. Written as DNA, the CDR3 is TGTGCCATCAGTGCCTCCGGGGGCGGGGGTACAGGGAACAATCAGCCCCAGCATTTT. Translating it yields CAISASGGGGTGNNQPQHF.

CDR3 in DNA: TGTGCCAGCCGGTGGACAGGGGTCTCACCCCTCCACTTT. Its protein is CASRWTGVSPLHF. V and J are TRBV27 and TRBJ1-6; the match to TRBD1 covers 9 bases. Unmatched junction bases numbered 6, after V lost 8 bases and J lost 10 bases. Germline loops: CDR1 MNHEY, CDR2 SMNVEV (reference sequence). This CDR3 comprises 13 residues.

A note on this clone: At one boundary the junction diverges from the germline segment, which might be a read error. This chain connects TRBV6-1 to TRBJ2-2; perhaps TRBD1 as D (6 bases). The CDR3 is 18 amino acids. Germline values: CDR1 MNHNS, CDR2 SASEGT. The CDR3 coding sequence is TGTGCCAGCAGTGCTCCACCGACAGGATCCGCGAACACCGGGGAGTTGTTTTTT. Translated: CASSAPPTGSANTGELFF.

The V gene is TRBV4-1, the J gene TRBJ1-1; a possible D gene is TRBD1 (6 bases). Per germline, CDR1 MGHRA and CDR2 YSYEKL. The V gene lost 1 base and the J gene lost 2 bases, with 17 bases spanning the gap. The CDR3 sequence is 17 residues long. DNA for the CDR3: TGCGCCAGCAGCCAAGGTGGTCCGGGACATAGAAACACTGAAGCTTTCTTT. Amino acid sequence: CASSQGGPGHRNTEAFF.

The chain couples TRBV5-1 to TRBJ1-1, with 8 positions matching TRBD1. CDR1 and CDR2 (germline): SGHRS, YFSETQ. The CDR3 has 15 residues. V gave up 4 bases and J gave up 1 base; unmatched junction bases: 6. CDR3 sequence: CASSTTGTGNTEAFF. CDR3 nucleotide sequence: TGCGCCAGCAGCACCACCGGGACAGGGAACACTGAAGCTTTCTTT.

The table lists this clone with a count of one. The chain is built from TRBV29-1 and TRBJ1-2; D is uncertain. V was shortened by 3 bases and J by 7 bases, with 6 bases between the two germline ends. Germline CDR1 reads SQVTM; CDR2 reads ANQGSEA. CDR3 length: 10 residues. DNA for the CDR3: TGCAGCGTTGACGAAGCTGGCTACACCTTC. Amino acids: CSVDEAGYTF.

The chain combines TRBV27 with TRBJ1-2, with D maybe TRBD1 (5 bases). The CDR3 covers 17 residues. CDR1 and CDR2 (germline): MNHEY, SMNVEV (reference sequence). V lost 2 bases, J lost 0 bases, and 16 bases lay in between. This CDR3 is CASSLGQGLNPNYGYTF. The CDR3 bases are TGTGCCAGCAGTTTAGGGCAGGGCCTTAACCCTAACTATGGCTACACCTTC.

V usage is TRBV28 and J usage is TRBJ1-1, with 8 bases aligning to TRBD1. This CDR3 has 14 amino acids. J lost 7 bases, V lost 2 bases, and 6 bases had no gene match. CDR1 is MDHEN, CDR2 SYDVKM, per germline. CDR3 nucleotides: TGTGCCAGCAGTTTAAACGGACAGGGACATGAAGCTTTCTTT. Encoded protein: CASSLNGQGHEAFF.

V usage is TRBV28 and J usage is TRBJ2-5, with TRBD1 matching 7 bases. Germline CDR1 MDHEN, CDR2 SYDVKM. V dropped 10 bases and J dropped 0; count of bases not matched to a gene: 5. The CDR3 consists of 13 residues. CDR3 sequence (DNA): TGTGCCACCGTGACAGGGAACCAAGAGACCCAGTACTTC. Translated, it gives CATVTGNQETQYF. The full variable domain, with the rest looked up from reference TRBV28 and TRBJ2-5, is DVKVTQSSRYLVKRTGEKVFLECVQDMDHENMFWYRQDPGLGLRLIYFSYDVKMKEKGDIPEGYSVSREKKERFSLILESASTNQTSMYLCATVTGNQETQYFGPGTRLLVL.

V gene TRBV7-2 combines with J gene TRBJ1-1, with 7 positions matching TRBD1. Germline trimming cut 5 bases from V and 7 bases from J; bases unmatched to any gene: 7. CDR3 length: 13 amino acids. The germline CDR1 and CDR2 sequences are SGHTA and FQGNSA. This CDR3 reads CASSAGQFNEAFF. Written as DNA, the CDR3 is TGTGCCAGCAGCGCGGGACAGTTTAATGAAGCTTTCTTT.

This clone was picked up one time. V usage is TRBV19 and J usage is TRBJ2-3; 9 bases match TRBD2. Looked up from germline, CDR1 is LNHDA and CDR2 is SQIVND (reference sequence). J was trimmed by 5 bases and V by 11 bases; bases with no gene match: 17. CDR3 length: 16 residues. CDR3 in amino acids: CAVRGGPAGGIDTQYF. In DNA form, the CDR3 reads TGTGCCGTCCGTGGGGGCCCAGCGGGAGGAATAGATACGCAGTATTTT.

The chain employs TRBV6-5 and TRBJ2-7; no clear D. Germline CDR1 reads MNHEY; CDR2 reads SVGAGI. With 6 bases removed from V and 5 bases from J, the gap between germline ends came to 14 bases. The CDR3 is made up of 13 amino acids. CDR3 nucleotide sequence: TGTGCCAGCAGGGCCAGCGCTCGCGACGAGCAGTACTTC. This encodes CASRASARDEQYF.

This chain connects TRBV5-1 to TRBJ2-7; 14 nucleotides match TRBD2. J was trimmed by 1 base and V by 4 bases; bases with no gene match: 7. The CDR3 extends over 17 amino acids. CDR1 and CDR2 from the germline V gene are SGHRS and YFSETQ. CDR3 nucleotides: TGCGCCAGCAGCCCCGGACTAGCGGGAGGCCCGTCCTACGAGCAGTACTTC. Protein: CASSPGLAGGPSYEQYF.

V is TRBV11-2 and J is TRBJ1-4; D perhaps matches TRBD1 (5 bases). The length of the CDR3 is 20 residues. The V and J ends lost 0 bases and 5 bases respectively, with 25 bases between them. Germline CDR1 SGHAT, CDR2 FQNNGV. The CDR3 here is CASSLEPIVGGVERNEKLFF. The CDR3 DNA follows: TGTGCCAGCAGCTTAGAACCTATCGTGGGGGGTGTTGAGAGGAATGAAAAACTGTTTTTT.